Listed below are T cell receptor beta chains from one sample, sequenced in a study of T cell responses to AZD1222 COVID-19 vaccine. Some clones are missing from TCRdb's copy, which holds only in-frame ones; the method was immunoSEQ multiplex PCR. The data show 150,000 to 200,000 clones, with 80% to 95% seen just once and 1.1% to 1.5% held by the top ten. The sample consisted of peripheral blood, taken on day 0 of AZD1222 vaccination. These receptors were taken from an adult in good health. Each CDR3 is given with its conserved first and last residue. D genes are given only for firm matches. Clone size is stated in some rows and not others, as once, few, many or a class when expanded.

clone_size	v_call	cdr3_length	j_call	d_call	cdr3_aa	cdr3_nt
.	TRBV10-3	14	TRBJ2-7	.	CAISESGAGSEQYF	TGTGCCATCAGTGAGTCGGGGGCGGGGTCCGAGCAGTACTTC
.	TRBV10-1	14	TRBJ2-4	.	CASSEGESKNIQYF	TGCGCCAGCAGTGAAGGGGAGTCCAAAAACATTCAGTACTTC
.	TRBV11-1	15	TRBJ1-2	TRBD1	CASSTLTGEDYGYTF	TGTGCCAGCAGCACGCTGACAGGGGAGGATTATGGCTACACCTTC
.	TRBV6-5	15	TRBJ1-2	TRBD1	CASSFRTGGGYGYTF	TGTGCCAGCAGTTTCCGGACAGGGGGCGGGTATGGCTACACCTTC
.	TRBV19	13	TRBJ1-2	.	CASTGLGTVGYTF	TGTGCCAGTACTGGGCTTGGGACGGTTGGCTACACCTTC
.	TRBV30	13	TRBJ2-4	.	CAWSSGTQNIQYF	TGTGCCTGGAGTTCCGGGACACAAAACATTCAGTACTTC
once	TRBV5-6	13	TRBJ1-2	.	CASTRRGNDGYTF	TGTGCCAGCACTCGTAGGGGAAACGATGGCTACACCTTC
.	TRBV19	17	TRBJ1-1	.	CASSIAGQTISNTEAFF	TGTGCCAGTAGTATAGCCGGACAGACGATTAGCAACACTGAAGCTTTCTTT
.	TRBV19	14	TRBJ1-5	.	CASTLEGIGQPQHF	TGTGCCAGTACCCTAGAGGGGATAGGGCAGCCCCAGCATTTT
.	TRBV6-5	16	TRBJ2-3	.	CASSYSSGMGADTQYF	TGTGCCAGCAGTTACTCTAGCGGAATGGGTGCAGATACGCAGTATTTT
.	TRBV29-1	12	TRBJ1-2	.	CSVFDLVRGYTF	TGCAGCGTATTCGACCTAGTTCGTGGCTACACCTTC
once	TRBV5-4	15	TRBJ2-7	.	CASSFLGGPYYEQYF	TGTGCCAGCAGCTTTCTCGGGGGACCCTATTACGAGCAGTACTTC
.	TRBV6-5	15	TRBJ2-2	.	CASAGHSSNTGELFF	TGTGCCAGCGCAGGGCACAGTTCGAACACCGGGGAGCTGTTTTTT
.	TRBV7-9	12	TRBJ1-5	.	CASSPVGEAQHF	TGTGCCAGCAGCCCGGTGGGGGAGGCCCAGCATTTT
.	TRBV30	11	TRBJ2-7	.	CAWRRSYEQYF	TGTGCCTGGAGGAGGAGCTACGAGCAGTACTTC
.	TRBV19	13	TRBJ1-2	.	CASRISLDYGYTF	TGTGCCAGTAGAATAAGCCTTGACTATGGCTACACCTTC
.	TRBV30	15	TRBJ2-7	.	CAWSRERGPSYEQYF	TGTGCCTGGAGTAGAGAAAGGGGACCCTCCTACGAGCAGTACTTC
.	TRBV12-3/TRBV12-4	12	TRBJ1-1	.	CASRSIPDEAFF	TGTGCCAGCAGGTCCATTCCCGATGAAGCTTTCTTT
.	TRBV11-3	13	TRBJ1-1	.	CASSFTENTEAFF	TGTGCCAGCAGCTTCACAGAGAACACTGAAGCTTTCTTT
.	TRBV7-9	15	TRBJ1-6	TRBD1	CASSRGTGESSPLHF	TGTGCCAGCAGCCGCGGGACAGGGGAGAGTTCACCCCTCCACTTT
once	TRBV6-2/TRBV6-3	17	TRBJ2-7	.	CASTYSRTGAGSYEQYF	TGTGCCAGCACCTACTCCCGGACCGGGGCAGGGAGCTACGAGCAGTACTTC
.	TRBV12-3/TRBV12-4	13	TRBJ1-2	TRBD1	CASGVTGGYGYTF	TGTGCCAGTGGGGTGACAGGGGGCTATGGCTACACCTTC
.	TRBV5-4	13	TRBJ1-1	TRBD1	CASSLGQGDEAFF	TGTGCCAGCAGCTTAGGACAGGGGGACGAAGCTTTCTTT
.	TRBV11-2	15	TRBJ2-7	.	CASSLALGSLYEQYF	TGTGCCAGCAGCTTAGCCCTTGGATCACTCTACGAGCAGTACTTC
.	TRBV5-1	14	TRBJ1-6	.	CASSSQTVGSPLHF	TGCGCCAGCAGCTCTCAGACCGTCGGGTCACCCCTCCACTTT
.	TRBV11-1	12	TRBJ2-5	.	CASSPLGETQYF	TGTGCCAGCAGCCCCCTAGGGGAGACCCAGTACTTC
.	TRBV19	16	TRBJ2-5	TRBD2	CASSMGLAGRGETQYF	TGTGCCAGTAGTATGGGACTAGCGGGCCGCGGGGAGACCCAGTACTTC
.	TRBV19	15	TRBJ1-2	.	CASSIGPSGSYGYTF	TGTGCCAGTAGTATCGGCCCCAGTGGGAGCTATGGCTACACCTTC
few	TRBV7-2	15	TRBJ1-6	.	CASSLAGYHNSPLHF	TGTGCCAGCAGCTTAGCGGGGTACCATAATTCACCCCTCCACTTT
once	TRBV3-1/TRBV3-2	13	TRBJ2-3	.	CASSQMVSDTQYF	TGTGCCAGCAGCCAAATGGTCTCAGATACGCAGTATTTT
.	TRBV27	17	TRBJ1-1	.	CASSLHIRRDQNTEAFF	TGTGCCAGCAGTTTACATATCCGGAGGGATCAAAACACTGAAGCTTTCTTT
.	TRBV19	15	TRBJ1-1	.	CASSIKGNSWQPAFF	TGTGCCAGTAGTATAAAGGGCAATTCGTGGCAGCCAGCTTTCTTT
.	TRBV7-9	16	TRBJ1-2	TRBD1	CASSPTNAGGTYGYTF	TGTGCCAGCAGCCCAACGAATGCAGGGGGGACCTATGGCTACACCTTC